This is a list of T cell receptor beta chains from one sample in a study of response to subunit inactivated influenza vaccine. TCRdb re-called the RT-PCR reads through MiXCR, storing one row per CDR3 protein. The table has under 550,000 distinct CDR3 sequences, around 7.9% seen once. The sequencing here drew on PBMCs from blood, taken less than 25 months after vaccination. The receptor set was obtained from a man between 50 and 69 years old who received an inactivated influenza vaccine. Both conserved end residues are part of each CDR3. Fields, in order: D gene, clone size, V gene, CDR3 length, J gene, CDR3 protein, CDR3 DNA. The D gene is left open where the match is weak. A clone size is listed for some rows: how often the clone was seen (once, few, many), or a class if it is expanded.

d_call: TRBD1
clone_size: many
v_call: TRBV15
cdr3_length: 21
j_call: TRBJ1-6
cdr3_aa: CATSRAGGQGDHSSYNSPLHF
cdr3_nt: TGTGCCACCAGCAGAGCCGGGGGACAGGGCGATCATAGCTCCTATAATTCACCCCTCCACTTT

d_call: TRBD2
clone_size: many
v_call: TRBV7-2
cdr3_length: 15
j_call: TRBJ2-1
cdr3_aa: CASSLAGGSGNEQFF
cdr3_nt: TGTGCCAGCAGCTTAGCGGGGGGGTCCGGGAATGAGCAGTTCTTC

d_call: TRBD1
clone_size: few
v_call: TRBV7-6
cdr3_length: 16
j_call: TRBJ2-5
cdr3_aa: CASSQSGQGLLETQYF
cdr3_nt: TGTGCCAGCAGCCAAAGCGGACAGGGACTTTTAGAGACCCAGTACTTC

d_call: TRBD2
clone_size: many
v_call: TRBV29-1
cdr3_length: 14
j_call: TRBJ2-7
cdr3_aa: CSVRLAGVPYEQYF
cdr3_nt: TGCAGCGTAAGACTAGCGGGAGTTCCCTACGAGCAGTACTTC

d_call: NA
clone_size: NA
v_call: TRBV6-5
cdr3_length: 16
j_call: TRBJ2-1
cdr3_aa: CASSWGISHSYNEQFF
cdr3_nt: TGTGCCAGCAGTTGGGGGATCTCCCACTCATACAATGAGCAGTTCTTC

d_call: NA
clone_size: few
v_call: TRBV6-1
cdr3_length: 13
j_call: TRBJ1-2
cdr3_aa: CASSEGGDPGYTF
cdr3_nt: TGTGCCAGCAGTGAAGGAGGTGATCCTGGCTACACCTTC

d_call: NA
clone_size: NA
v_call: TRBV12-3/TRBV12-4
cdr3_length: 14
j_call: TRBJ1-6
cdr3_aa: CASSARRVNSPLHF
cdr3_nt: TGTGCCAGCAGCGCGCGACGGGTTAATTCACCCCTCCACTTT

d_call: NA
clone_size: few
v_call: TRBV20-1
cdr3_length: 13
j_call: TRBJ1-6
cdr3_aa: CSARDLGNSPLHF
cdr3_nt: TGCAGTGCTAGAGATTTGGGAAATTCACCCCTCCACTTT

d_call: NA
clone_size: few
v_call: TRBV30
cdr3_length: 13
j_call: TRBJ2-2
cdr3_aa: CAWSGQAVGELFF
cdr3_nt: TGTGCCTGGAGCGGGCAGGCAGTCGGGGAGCTGTTTTTT

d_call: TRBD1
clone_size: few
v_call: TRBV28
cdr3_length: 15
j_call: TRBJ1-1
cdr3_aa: CASRGPGGMNTEAFF
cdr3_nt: TGTGCCAGCAGAGGACCAGGGGGAATGAACACTGAAGCTTTCTTT

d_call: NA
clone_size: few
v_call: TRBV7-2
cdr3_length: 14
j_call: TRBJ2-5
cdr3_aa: CASSRGGSSGTQYF
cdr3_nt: TGTGCCAGCAGCCGTGGTGGGTCCTCGGGGACCCAGTACTTC

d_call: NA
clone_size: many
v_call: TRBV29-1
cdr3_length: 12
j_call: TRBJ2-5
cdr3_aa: CSVALYQETQYF
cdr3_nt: TGCAGCGTTGCCTTGTACCAAGAGACCCAGTACTTC

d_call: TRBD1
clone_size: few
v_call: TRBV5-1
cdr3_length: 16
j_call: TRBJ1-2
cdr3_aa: CASSPGTDIVIYGYTF
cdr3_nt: TGCGCCAGCAGCCCCGGGACAGACATAGTCATCTATGGCTACACCTTC

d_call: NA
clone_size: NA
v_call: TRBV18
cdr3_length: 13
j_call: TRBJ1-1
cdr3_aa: CASSPQTNTEAFF
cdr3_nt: TGTGCCAGCTCACCACAGACGAACACTGAAGCTTTCTTT

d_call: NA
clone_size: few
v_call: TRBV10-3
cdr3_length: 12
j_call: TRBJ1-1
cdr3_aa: CAISVSNTEAFF
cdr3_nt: TGTGCCATCAGTGTCAGCAACACTGAAGCTTTCTTT

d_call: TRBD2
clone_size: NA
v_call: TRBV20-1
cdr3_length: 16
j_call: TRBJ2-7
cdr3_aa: CSARAGGPTYSYEQYF
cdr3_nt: TGCAGTGCTAGAGCGGGAGGGCCTACTTATTCCTACGAGCAGTACTTC

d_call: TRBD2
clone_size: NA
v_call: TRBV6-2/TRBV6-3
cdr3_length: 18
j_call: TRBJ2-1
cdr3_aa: CASSYSSGRDSSYNEQFF
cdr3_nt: TGTGCCAGCAGTTACTCTAGCGGGAGGGATAGCTCCTACAATGAGCAGTTCTTC

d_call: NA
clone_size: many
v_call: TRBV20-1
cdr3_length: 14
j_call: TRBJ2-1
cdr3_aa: CSASGRWFNNEQFF
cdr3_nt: TGCAGTGCTAGCGGGCGTTGGTTTAACAATGAGCAGTTCTTC

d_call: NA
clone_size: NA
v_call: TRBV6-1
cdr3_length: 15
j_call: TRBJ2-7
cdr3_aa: CASTHGGTDYYEQYF
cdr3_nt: TGTGCCAGCACCCACGGGGGGACAGACTATTACGAGCAGTACTTC

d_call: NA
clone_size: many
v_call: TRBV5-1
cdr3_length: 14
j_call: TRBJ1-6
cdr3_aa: CASSLRGLNSPLHF
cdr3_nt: TGCGCCAGCAGCTTAAGAGGGTTGAACTCACCCCTCCACTTT

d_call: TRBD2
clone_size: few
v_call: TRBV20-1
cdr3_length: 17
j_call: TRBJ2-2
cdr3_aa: CSARGLAGGSNTGELFF
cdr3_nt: TGCAGTGCTAGGGGACTAGCGGGAGGATCGAACACCGGGGAGCTGTTTTTT

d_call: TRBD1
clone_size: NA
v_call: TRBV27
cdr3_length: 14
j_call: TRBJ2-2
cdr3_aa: CASSRDRFSGELFF
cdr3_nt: TGTGCCAGCAGCCGGGACAGGTTCTCCGGGGAGCTGTTTTTT

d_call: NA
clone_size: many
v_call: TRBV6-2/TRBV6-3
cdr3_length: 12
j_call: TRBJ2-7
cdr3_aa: CASSLHFYEQYF
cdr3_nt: TGTGCCAGCAGCCTACACTTCTACGAGCAGTACTTC

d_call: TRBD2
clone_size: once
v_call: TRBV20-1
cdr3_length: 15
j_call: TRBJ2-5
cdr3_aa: CSARGTSGDWETQYF
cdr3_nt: TGCAGTGCTAGGGGGACTAGCGGGGATTGGGAGACCCAGTACTTC

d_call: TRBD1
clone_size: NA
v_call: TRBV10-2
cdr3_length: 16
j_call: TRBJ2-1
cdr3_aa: CASSDMGQDFYNEQFF
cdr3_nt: TGCGCCAGCAGTGATATGGGACAGGACTTCTACAATGAGCAGTTCTTC

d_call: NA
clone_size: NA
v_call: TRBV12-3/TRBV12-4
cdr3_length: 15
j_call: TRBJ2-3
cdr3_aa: CASSFLGHSTDTQYF
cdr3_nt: TGTGCCAGCAGTTTCTTAGGACACTCCACAGATACGCAGTATTTT

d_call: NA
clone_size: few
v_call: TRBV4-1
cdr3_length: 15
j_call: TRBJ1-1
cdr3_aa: CASSQDQRGNTEAFF
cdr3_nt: TGCGCCAGCAGCCAAGATCAACGGGGGAACACTGAAGCTTTCTTT

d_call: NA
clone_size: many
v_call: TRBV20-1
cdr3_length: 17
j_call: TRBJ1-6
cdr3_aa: CSARVPGHERYNSPLHF
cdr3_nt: TGCAGTGCTAGAGTCCCGGGACATGAGCGCTATAATTCACCCCTCCACTTT

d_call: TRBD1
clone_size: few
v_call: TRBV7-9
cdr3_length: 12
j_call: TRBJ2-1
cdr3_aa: CASRGQGNEQFF
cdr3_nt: TGTGCCAGCAGGGGACAGGGCAATGAGCAGTTCTTC

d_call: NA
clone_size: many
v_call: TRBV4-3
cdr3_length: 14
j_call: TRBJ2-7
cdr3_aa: CASSQQLVSYEQYF
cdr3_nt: TGCGCCAGCAGCCAACAGCTGGTGTCCTACGAGCAGTACTTC

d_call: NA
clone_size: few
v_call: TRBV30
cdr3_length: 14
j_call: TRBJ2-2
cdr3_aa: CAWSVQFNTGELFF
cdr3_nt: TGTGCCTGGAGTGTACAGTTTAACACCGGGGAGCTGTTTTTT

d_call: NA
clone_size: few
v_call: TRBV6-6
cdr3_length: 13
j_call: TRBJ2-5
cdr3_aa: CASSSEVQETQYF
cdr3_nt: TGTGCCAGCTCGTCGGAAGTCCAAGAGACCCAGTACTTC

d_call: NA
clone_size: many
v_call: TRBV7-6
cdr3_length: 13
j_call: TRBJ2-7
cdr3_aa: CASSPSGYYEQYF
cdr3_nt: TGTGCCAGCAGCCCTAGTGGGTACTACGAGCAGTACTTC

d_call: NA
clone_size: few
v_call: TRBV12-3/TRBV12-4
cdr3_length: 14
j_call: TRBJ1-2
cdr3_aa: CASTRGGAGYGYTF
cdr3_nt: TGTGCCAGCACCCGCGGGGGCGCGGGCTATGGCTACACCTTC

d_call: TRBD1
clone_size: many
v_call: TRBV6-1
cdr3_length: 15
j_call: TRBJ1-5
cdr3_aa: CASSQQGAGNQPQHF
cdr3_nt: TGTGCCAGCAGTCAACAGGGGGCTGGTAATCAGCCCCAGCATTTT

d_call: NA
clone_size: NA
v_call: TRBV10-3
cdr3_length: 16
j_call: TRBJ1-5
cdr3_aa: CAISELDRSSNQPQHF
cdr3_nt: TGTGCCATCAGTGAACTTGACAGGAGTAGCAATCAGCCCCAGCATTTT

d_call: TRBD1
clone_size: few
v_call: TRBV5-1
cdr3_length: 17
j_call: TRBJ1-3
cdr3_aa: CASSTGDRGFSGNTIYF
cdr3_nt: TGCGCCAGCAGCACCGGGGACAGGGGATTCTCTGGAAACACCATATATTTT

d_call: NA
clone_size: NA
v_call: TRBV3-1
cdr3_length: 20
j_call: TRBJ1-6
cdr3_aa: CASSQDSLREISSYNSPLHF
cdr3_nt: TGTGCCAGCAGCCAAGACTCGCTTCGGGAGATCTCCTCCTATAATTCACCCCTCCACTTT

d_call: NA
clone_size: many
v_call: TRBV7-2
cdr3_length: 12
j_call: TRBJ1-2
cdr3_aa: CAGGSGGYGYTF
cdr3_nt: TGTGCCGGGGGGTCTGGGGGCTATGGCTACACCTTC

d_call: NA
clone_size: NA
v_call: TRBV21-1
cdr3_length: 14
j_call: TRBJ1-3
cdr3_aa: CASSPGHPGNTIYF
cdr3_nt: TGTGCCAGCAGTCCGGGACACCCTGGAAACACCATATATTTT

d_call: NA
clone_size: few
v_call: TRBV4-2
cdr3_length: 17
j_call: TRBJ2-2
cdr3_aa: CASSQEEAMKNTGELFF
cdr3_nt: TGTGCCAGCAGCCAAGAGGAGGCCATGAAGAACACCGGGGAGCTGTTTTTT

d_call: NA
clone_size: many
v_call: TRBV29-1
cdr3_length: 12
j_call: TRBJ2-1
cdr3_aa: CSSRQAYNEQFF
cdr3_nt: TGCAGCTCTAGACAGGCATACAATGAGCAGTTCTTC

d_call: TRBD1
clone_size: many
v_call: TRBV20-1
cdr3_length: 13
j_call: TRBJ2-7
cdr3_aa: CSANQGVAYEQYF
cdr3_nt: TGCAGTGCTAATCAGGGGGTGGCCTACGAGCAGTACTTC

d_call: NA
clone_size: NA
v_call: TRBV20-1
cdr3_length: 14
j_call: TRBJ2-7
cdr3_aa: CSFRRGRHSYEQYF
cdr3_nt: TGCAGCTTCCGACGGGGACGGCACTCCTACGAGCAGTACTTC

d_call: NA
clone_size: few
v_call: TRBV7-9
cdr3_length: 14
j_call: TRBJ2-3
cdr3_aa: CASSLTGASDTQYF
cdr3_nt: TGTGCCAGCAGCTTAACGGGGGCGTCAGATACGCAGTATTTT

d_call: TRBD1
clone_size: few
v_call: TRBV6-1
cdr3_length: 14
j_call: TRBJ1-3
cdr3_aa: CASLRDRGLNTIYF
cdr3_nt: TGTGCCAGCCTACGGGACAGGGGGCTGAACACCATATATTTT

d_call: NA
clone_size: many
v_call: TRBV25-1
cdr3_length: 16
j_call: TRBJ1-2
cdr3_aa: CASSGSEQRADYGYTF
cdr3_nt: TGTGCCAGCAGTGGGTCGGAACAGAGGGCTGACTATGGCTACACCTTC

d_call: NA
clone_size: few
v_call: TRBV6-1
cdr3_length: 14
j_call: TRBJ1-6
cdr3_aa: CASSPGTSEPPLHF
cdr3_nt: TGTGCCAGCAGCCCCGGTACATCCGAACCACCCCTCCACTTT

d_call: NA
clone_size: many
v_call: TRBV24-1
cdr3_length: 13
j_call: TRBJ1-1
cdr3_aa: CATSDAGGREAFF
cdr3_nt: TGTGCCACCAGTGACGCTGGGGGACGGGAAGCTTTCTTT

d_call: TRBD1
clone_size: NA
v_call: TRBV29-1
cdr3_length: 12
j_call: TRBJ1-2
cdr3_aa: CSGGQGSYGYTF
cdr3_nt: TGCAGCGGTGGACAGGGGAGCTATGGCTACACCTTC